This T cell receptor beta chain is from a study of cytomegalovirus exposure and HLA in healthy donors. The CDR3 covers 14 residues. Germline V gene lookup returns CDR1 GTSNPN and CDR2 SVGIG (reference sequence). V gave up 3 bases and J gave up 0 bases; unmatched junction bases: 2. Primers for the PCR totalled 60 Vbeta and 13 Jbeta. The protocol was immunoSEQ multiplex PCR, while the TCRdb copy is restricted to in-frame clones and leaves out a portion. The sample consists of 150,000 to 200,000 clones, roughly 80% of them appearing once. V is TRBV30 and J is TRBJ2-7; TRBD2 matches 10 bases. The sequenced sample was PBMCs. The receptor comes from a woman aged 50 to 60 in good health and CMV-seronegative. This CDR3 is CAWRGLARSYEQYF. The CDR3 DNA reads as TGTGCCTGGAGGGGACTAGCGCGCTCCTACGAGCAGTACTTC.